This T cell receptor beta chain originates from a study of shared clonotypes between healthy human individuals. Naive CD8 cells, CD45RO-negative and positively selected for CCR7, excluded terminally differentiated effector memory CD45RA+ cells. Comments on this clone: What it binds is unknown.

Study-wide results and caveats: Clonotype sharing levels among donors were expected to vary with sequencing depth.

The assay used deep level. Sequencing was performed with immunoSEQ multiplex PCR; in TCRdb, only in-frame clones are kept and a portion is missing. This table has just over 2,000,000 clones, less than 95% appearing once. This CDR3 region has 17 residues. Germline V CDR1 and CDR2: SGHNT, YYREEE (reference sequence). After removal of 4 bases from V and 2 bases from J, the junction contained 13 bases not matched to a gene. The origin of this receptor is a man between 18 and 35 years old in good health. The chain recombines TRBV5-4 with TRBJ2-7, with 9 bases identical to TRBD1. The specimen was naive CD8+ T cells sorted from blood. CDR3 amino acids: CASSLWGTGMKPYEQYF. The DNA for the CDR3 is TGTGCCAGCAGCCTTTGGGGGACAGGGATGAAACCCTACGAGCAGTACTTC.